The 26 T cell receptor beta chains presented below share a single source sample, sequenced in a study of beta chain features in type 1 diabetes (dated 2018 in TCRdb). Library preparation employed the immunoSEQ multiplex PCR assay. The entire isolated RNA was reverse transcribed using the High Capacity cDNA Reverse Transcription Kit, and thus expressed TCRB transcripts were sequenced. Held by TCRdb, this immuneACCESS table contains in-frame sequences only and omits some clones. Under half of the omission traces to an unresolved V gene where checked; the cause of the rest is unknown. This sample has some 200,000 clones in its table, and 9.5% to 13% of those were observed once. The biggest ten clones account for over 1% of the sample. Sequencing was carried out using central memory CD4+ T cells from blood. The receptors were sampled from a young man in good health.

This clone was detected only a few times. The chain is built from TRBV5-4 and TRBJ2-1; no clear D. Germline CDR1 and CDR2: SGHNT and YYREEE (reference sequence). The germline V and J ends were trimmed by 0 bases and 8 bases, with 3 bases remaining between them. The CDR3 extends over 11 amino acids. In DNA, the CDR3 is TGTGCCAGCAGCTTGGCAGATGAGCAGTTCTTC. Its protein product is CASSLADEQFF.

This clone was seen repeatedly, ten times or more. This chain joins TRBV9 and TRBJ2-1, with D hard to call. The CDR3 length is 13 residues. Germline V gene data show CDR1 as SGDLS and CDR2 as YYNGEE. Trimming cost V 1 base and J 3 bases, with 5 bases left between them. The CDR3 bases are TGTGCCAGCAGCGTAACAGACTACAATGAGCAGTTCTTC. This encodes CASSVTDYNEQFF.

This clone occurred many times. The genes are TRBV28 and TRBJ1-2, with D perhaps matching TRBD1 (5 bases). Germline V gene sequence: CDR1 MDHEN, CDR2 SYDVKM. The germline V and J ends were trimmed by 6 bases and 0 bases, with 14 bases remaining between them. The CDR3 extends over 15 amino acids. The DNA of the CDR3 is TGTGCCAGCAGCCTACCGGGACCCACTAACTATGGCTACACCTTC. Amino acids: CASSLPGPTNYGYTF.

This clone came up a few times. V gene TRBV27 combines with J gene TRBJ2-7; 8 positions agree with TRBD2. V gave up 4 bases and J gave up 3 bases; unmatched junction bases: 5. This CDR3 comprises 14 residues. The V gene's germline CDR1 is MNHEY and CDR2 SMNVEV (reference sequence). CDR3 sequence: CASSYTSGVYEQYF. CDR3 DNA: TGTGCCAGCAGTTACACTAGCGGCGTCTACGAGCAGTACTTC.

This clone appeared a few times. A read error is possible here, since a much larger clone lies one base away. Distinct nucleotide sequences in the sample also encode this CDR3. V gene TRBV29-1 combines with J gene TRBJ2-3; 7 bases map to TRBD1. Germline V gene sequence: CDR1 SQVTM, CDR2 ANQGSEA. The CDR3 has 12 residues. CDR3 DNA sequence: TGCAGCGTGGAAGATTCGTACAGGGGAAGGTATTTT. Amino acid sequence: CSVEDSYRGRYF.

Worth noting for this clone: Other DNA sequences within the sample encode an identical CDR3. J is TRBJ2-3 and V is TRBV2, with 10 bases lining up with TRBD2. The V gene end was trimmed by 4 bases and the J gene end by 3 bases; junction bases not matched to a gene: 4. Germline assignment: CDR1 SNHLY and CDR2 FYNNEI. This CDR3 contains 15 residues. Here the CDR3 reads CASSGLAGVTDTQYF. The DNA of the CDR3 is TGTGCCAGCAGTGGTCTAGCGGGAGTAACAGATACGCAGTATTTT.

This clone has at least ten counts. This chain joins TRBV6-6 and TRBJ2-6; D unresolved. The CDR3 runs 15 residues. Germline V gene lookup returns CDR1 MNHNY and CDR2 SVGAGI (reference sequence). V lost 5 bases and J lost 4, with 12 bases in between. The CDR3 DNA is TGTGCCAGCAGTCCCCTAGACGCCGGGGCCAACGTCCTGACTTTC. Protein sequence: CASSPLDAGANVLTF.

The chain has TRBV19 and TRBJ2-3; 10 nucleotides agree with TRBD2. CDR1 and CDR2 (germline): LNHDA, SQIVND (reference sequence). The V segment lost 5 bases and the J segment 4 bases; nucleotides outside the gene matches: 6. CDR3 length equals 15 residues. CDR3 protein: CASSWLAGVPDTQYF. The CDR3 nucleotides are TGTGCCAGTAGTTGGCTAGCGGGAGTCCCAGATACGCAGTATTTT.

The chain uses TRBV7-6 and TRBJ2-7, with 9 nucleotides matching TRBD2. Germline values: CDR1 SGHVS, CDR2 FNYEAQ. V was clipped by 2 bases and J by 6 bases; unmatched bases: 8. This CDR3 is built from 15 residues. The CDR3, as DNA: TGTGCCAGCAGCTTACTCGGTAGCGGGAGCAGCGAGCAGTACTTC. It is translated as CASSLLGSGSSEQYF.

The rearrangement uses TRBV5-1 and TRBJ2-7; D is unresolved. There are 13 residues in the CDR3. The germline V gene has CDR1 SGHRS and CDR2 YFSETQ. Trimming took off 0 bases at V and 3 bases at J, with 7 bases between the two ends. CDR3 region: CASSLDLIYEQYF. The CDR3 DNA is TGCGCCAGCAGCTTGGATCTTATCTACGAGCAGTACTTC. Drawing the rest from reference TRBV5-1 and TRBJ2-7, the complete variable domain is KAGVTQTPRYLIKTRGQQVTLSCSPISGHRSVSWYQQTPGQGLQFLFEYFSETQRNKGNFPGRFSGRQFSNSRSEMNVSTLELGDSALYLCASSLDLIYEQYFGPGTRLTVT.

The chain uses TRBV6-1 and TRBJ2-7; no clear D. CDR3 length: 15 amino acids. V lost 5 bases and J 0 bases, leaving 14 bases between the germline ends. Germline lookup yields CDR1 MNHNS and CDR2 SASEGT. The CDR3 DNA is TGTGCCAGCAGTCAAAACCACCTTAACTCCTACGAGCAGTACTTC. It is translated as CASSQNHLNSYEQYF.

This clone was picked up a small number of times. The V gene is TRBV5-4, the J gene TRBJ2-3; D not resolved. V was clipped by 0 bases and J by 2 bases, with 7 bases between them. There are 14 residues in the CDR3. CDR1 is SGHNT and CDR2 is YYREEE in the germline V gene (reference sequence). The CDR3 is CASSLVYNTDTQYF. The CDR3 coding sequence is TGTGCCAGCAGCTTGGTTTATAACACAGATACGCAGTATTTT.

Concerning this clone itself: This CDR3 is also generated by other DNA sequences in the sample. V and J are TRBV7-2 and TRBJ2-7; unclear D gene. V lost 2 bases to trimming and J lost 4 bases, with 6 bases between them. Germline CDR1 and CDR2: SGHTA and FQGNSA. This CDR3 has 12 residues. The CDR3 sequence: CASSLQEYEQYF. CDR3 DNA sequence: TGTGCCAGCAGCTTACAAGAATACGAGCAGTACTTC.

This clone appeared a few times. The chain combines TRBV29-1 with TRBJ2-3, with no clear D. The germline V and J ends were trimmed by 3 bases and 1 base, with 2 bases remaining between them. This CDR3 spans 11 amino acids. The germline gives CDR1 SQVTM, CDR2 ANQGSEA. CDR3 sequence reads: CSVDGTDTQYF. DNA of the CDR3: TGCAGCGTTGACGGCACAGATACGCAGTATTTT.

This clone was seen a few times. The chain is built from TRBV5-1 and TRBJ2-3, with a possible D match to TRBD2 (6 bases). The germline V gene has CDR1 SGHRS and CDR2 YFSETQ. V was clipped by 4 bases and J by 4 bases, with 13 bases between them. The CDR3 consists of 14 residues. For the CDR3, the DNA is TGCGCCAGCAGCGGCAGCGGGCCCCCAGATACGCAGTATTTT. Translated: CASSGSGPPDTQYF.

This clone has more than one count but fewer than ten. V usage is TRBV2 and J usage is TRBJ2-5; D remains ambiguous. The CDR3 is 15 residues long. V was pared by 6 bases and J by 3 bases, with 17 bases between. The germline gives CDR1 SNHLY, CDR2 FYNNEI. CDR3 coding DNA: TGTGCCAGCAGAACCCCGGTGGGTGGGAAAGAGACCCAGTACTTC. Translating it yields CASRTPVGGKETQYF.

In this sample, this clone turned up a few times. The genes are TRBV2 and TRBJ1-2, with a weak D call TRBD1 (5 bases). CDR1 and CDR2 (germline): SNHLY, FYNNEI. Trimming took 4 bases from V and 9 from J, leaving 12 bases between them. The CDR3 consists of 12 residues. The CDR3 coding sequence is TGTGCCAGCAGTGTGGGGACGGAAAGCTACACCTTC. This sequence encodes CASSVGTESYTF.

This clone was counted only a few times. The chain combines TRBV4-1 with TRBJ2-5, with 9 bases fitting TRBD1. CDR1 and CDR2 from the germline V gene are MGHRA and YSYEKL. The CDR3 sequence is 14 residues long. Unmatched junction bases numbered 4, after V lost 3 bases and J lost 5 bases. CDR3 in amino acids: CASSQGQGVETQYF. The CDR3 DNA follows: TGCGCCAGCAGCCAGGGACAGGGAGTCGAGACCCAGTACTTC.

The sample holds a few counts of this clone. The genes are TRBV29-1 and TRBJ2-2, with no clear D. Germline CDR1 SQVTM, CDR2 ANQGSEA. The V gene lost 4 bases and the J gene lost 3 bases, with 15 bases spanning the gap. This CDR3 contains 15 residues. CDR3 nucleotide sequence: TGCAGCGTTGCCTCTCATCCCTTGGACACCGGGGAGCTGTTTTTT. Its protein is CSVASHPLDTGELFF.

Ten or more counts support this clone. The chain has TRBV10-2 and TRBJ2-7, with 7 nucleotides matching TRBD1. The CDR3 is 14 residues long. CDR1 and CDR2 from the germline V gene are WSHSY and SAAADI. J was trimmed by 2 bases and V by 5 bases; bases with no gene match: 6. CDR3 nucleotides: TGCGCCAGCAGTCCGGGACAGCCCGCCTACGAGCAGTACTTC. This codes for CASSPGQPAYEQYF.

Worth noting for this clone: The same CDR3 is also encoded by other DNA sequences in this sample. This chain joins TRBV7-2 and TRBJ2-3; D call uncertain. The CDR3 is 13 amino acids. CDR1 is SGHTA and CDR2 is FQGNSA in the germline V gene. V was shortened by 3 bases and J by 0 bases, with 4 bases between the two germline ends. In DNA, the CDR3 is TGTGCCAGCAGCTTTGGGAGCACAGATACGCAGTATTTT. Protein product: CASSFGSTDTQYF.

The genes are TRBV6-5 and TRBJ2-7, with 8 bases aligning to TRBD1. The germline V gene has CDR1 MNHEY and CDR2 SVGAGI. This CDR3 region has 16 residues. The J segment lost 3 bases and the V segment lost 0 bases, leaving 7 bases of the junction unmatched. The DNA of the CDR3 is TGTGCCAGCAGTTACTCCCCTCAGGGGGCCCACTACGAGCAGTACTTC. Its protein is CASSYSPQGAHYEQYF.

The chain uses TRBV19 and TRBJ2-3; D is ambiguous. The length of the CDR3 is 11 residues. Germline V gives CDR1 LNHDA, CDR2 SQIVND (reference sequence). V dropped 5 bases and J dropped 3 bases, with 3 bases sitting between them. The CDR3 DNA reads as TGTGCCAGTAGTGTGACAGATACGCAGTATTTT. The encoded protein is CASSVTDTQYF.

The table lists this clone with many counts. This sequence joins TRBV11-1 and TRBJ1-1; D remains ambiguous. Germline CDR1 SGHAT, CDR2 FQDESV (reference sequence). CDR3 size: 14 residues. V gave up 2 bases and J gave up 0 bases, with 7 bases separating them. The CDR3 loop reads CASSLTVMNTEAFF. CDR3 nucleotides: TGTGCCAGCAGCTTAACAGTTATGAACACTGAAGCTTTCTTT.

This clone occurred a few times. The gene calls are TRBV15 and TRBJ2-7, with TRBD2 matching over 8 bases. This CDR3 has 15 residues. J lost 0 bases, V lost 4 bases, and 5 bases had no gene match. CDR1 is LNHNV, CDR2 YYDKDF, per germline (reference sequence). CDR3 nucleotide sequence: TGTGCCACCAGCAAACTCAGCGGGAGCTCCTACGAGCAGTACTTC. Amino acid sequence: CATSKLSGSSYEQYF.

This clone was counted many times. V gene TRBV28 combines with J gene TRBJ2-6; D uncertain. The CDR3 extends over 13 amino acids. CDR1 is MDHEN, CDR2 SYDVKM, per germline. Trimming stripped 5 bases from V and 3 bases from J, with 5 bases between. CDR3 coding DNA: TGTGCCAGCAGTCTCCGTGGGGCCAACGTCCTGACTTTC. This sequence encodes CASSLRGANVLTF.